This entry concerns a single TCR beta chain. Its antigen is currently unknown. This specimen comes from a study of post-analysis software for immune sequencing data. Study findings and constraints: The study found significantly lower normalized Chao1 diversity in multiple sclerosis patients than in controls. Controls showed lower frequencies than patients for 5 or 6 TRBV segments, and TRBV5-6, TRBV5-1 and TRBV20-1 were among these. Same-batch preparations were strongly co-clustered by F measure.

The TCR beta cDNA libraries contained unique molecular identifiers. T cells numbering roughly 1 to 10 million yielded cDNA molecules that totaled about 500,000. TCRdb recomputed calls from the PCR reads with MiXCR, one row per CDR3 protein. The table has over 700,000 distinct CDR3 sequences, roughly 30% seen once. V was trimmed by 5 bases and J by 9 bases, leaving 14 bases between them. The CDR3 covers 13 residues. The TCR sequence derives from a girl between 10 and 17 years old with multiple sclerosis. V gene TRBV12-3 or TRBV12-4 combines with J gene TRBJ2-1; D is unclear. Input material: blood. In nucleotides, the CDR3 is TGTGCCAGCAGTATCCGCGAGCGACGTGAGCAGTTCTTC. Amino acids: CASSIRERREQFF.